This T cell receptor beta chain was identified during a study of shared clonotypes between healthy human individuals. Study-wide points: Naive subsets generally exceeded memory subsets in estimated richness.

CD45RO-negative cells were positively selected for CCR7, leaving out terminally differentiated effector memory CD45RA+ cells. Produced via immunoSEQ multiplex PCR; TCRdb's table is partial and in-frame only. The table has approximately 2,200,000 clones, 93% seen once. To note about this clone: Its specificity is unknown.

Trimming took 4 bases from V and 5 from J, leaving 15 bases between them. The CDR3 is 14 residues long. CDR1 GTSNPN and CDR2 SVGIG come from the germline V gene (reference sequence). The clonotype comes from a man between 18 and 35 years old in good health. Some clones in this sample may be carry-over from other donors' samples. The chain carries TRBV30 and TRBJ1-5; tentative D call: TRBD1 (5 bases). The specimen was naive CD8+ T cells from PBMCs. The CDR3 spells CAWTLGAWDQPQHF. In DNA, the CDR3 is TGTGCCTGGACACTAGGGGCCTGGGATCAGCCCCAGCATTTT.